What follows are 3 T cell receptor beta chains derived from one specimen sequenced in a study of metastatic and nonmetastatic thyroid tumors. MiXCR was used by TCRdb to re-call the PCR reads. The data show about 16,000 clones, approximately 24% seen once. All patients were treatment-naive before thyroid surgery. The sample consisted of tumor tissue. The receptors stem from a male donor with papillary thyroid cancer or a benign thyroid nodule (not recorded which). Some clones in this sample may be carry-over from other donors' samples.

The sample holds many counts of this clone. The CDR3 is CSARGDKSSYEQYF. The CDR3 DNA is TGCAGTGCTAGAGGTGACAAGAGCTCCTACGAGCAGTACTTC. The chain recombines TRBV20-1 with TRBJ2-7; D is unclear. Germline-derived CDR1 and CDR2 are DFQATT and SNEGSKA (reference sequence). CDR3 length: 14 amino acids. V was trimmed by 1 base and J by 0 bases, leaving 10 bases between them.

This clone ranks as medium-sized (0.01 to 0.1%). The gene calls are TRBV6-1 and TRBJ1-3; TRBD1 matches at 8 bases. V lost 0 bases and J lost 4; bases outside the gene matches: 5. The germline CDR1 and CDR2 sequences are MNHNS and SASEGT. The CDR3 is made up of 16 amino acids. The CDR3 coding sequence is TGTGCCAGCAGTGAAGCGCAGGGGACAGGCGGAAACACCATATATTTT. The encoded protein is CASSEAQGTGGNTIYF.

With respect to this clone: An end of the junction differs from the germline gene, which may be a read error. CDR3 nucleotides: TGTGCAAGCAGAACGGGGTCGGAGACCAAGTACTTC. Encoded protein: CASRTGSETKYF. The J gene is TRBJ2-5, the V gene TRBV2; D may be TRBD2 (5 bases). This CDR3 has 12 amino acids. Germline CDR1 is SNHLY and CDR2 is FYNNEI.